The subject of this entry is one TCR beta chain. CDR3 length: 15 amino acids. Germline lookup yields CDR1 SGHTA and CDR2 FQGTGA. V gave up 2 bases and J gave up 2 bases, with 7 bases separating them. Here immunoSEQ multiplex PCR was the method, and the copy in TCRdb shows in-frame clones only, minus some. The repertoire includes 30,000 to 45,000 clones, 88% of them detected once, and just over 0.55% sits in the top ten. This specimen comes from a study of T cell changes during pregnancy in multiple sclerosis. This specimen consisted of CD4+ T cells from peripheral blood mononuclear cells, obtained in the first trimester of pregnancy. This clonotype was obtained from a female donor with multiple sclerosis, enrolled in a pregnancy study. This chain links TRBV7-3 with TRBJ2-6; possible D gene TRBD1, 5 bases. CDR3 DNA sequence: TGTGCCAGCAGCTTAGCAGGGACTGGGGCCAACGTCCTGACTTTC. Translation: CASSLAGTGANVLTF. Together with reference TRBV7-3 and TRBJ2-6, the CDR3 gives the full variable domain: GAGVSQTPSNKVTEKGKYVELRCDPISGHTALYWYRQSLGQGPEFLIYFQGTGAADDSGLPNDRFFAVRPEGSVSTLKIQRTERGDSAVYLCASSLAGTGANVLTFGAGSRLTVL.